The 6 T cell receptor beta chains below were found in one sample sequenced in a study of shared clonotypes between healthy human individuals (dated by TCRdb to the early 2020s). Libraries were prepared through the immunoSEQ multiplex PCR assay. The table was pulled from immuneACCESS by TCRdb, which kept in-frame rearrangements only. Such tables lose some clones; where checked, under half of the loss comes from unresolved V genes, and the rest has no known cause. Counted in this sample were 2,500,000 or so clones; approximately 93% of them appeared once. About 0.34% of the sample is in the top ten clones. Sequencing was done on a sample of naive CD4+ T cells from PBMCs. The cell subset or site label corresponds to: CD45RA+ positively selected. Receptors originate from a man in his late teens or twenties in good health. Some clones in this sample may be carry-over from other donors' samples.

V and J are TRBV5-6 and TRBJ2-4, with a weak D call TRBD2 (5 bases). The CDR3 has 13 amino acids. Germline loops: CDR1 SGHDT, CDR2 YYEEEE. Trimming pared 0 bases from V and 6 bases from J, leaving 7 bases between. The CDR3 here is CASSLEAGNIQYF. The CDR3 DNA sequence: TGTGCCAGCAGCTTGGAGGCGGGAAACATTCAGTACTTC.

This rearrangement joins TRBV7-2 to TRBJ2-2; possibly TRBD1 or TRBD2 for D (5 bases each). V lost 6 bases to trimming and J lost 2 bases, with 16 bases between them. Germline V gene sequence: CDR1 SGHTA, CDR2 FQGNSA. The CDR3 is 16 amino acids. CDR3 DNA: TGTGCCAGCAGATCAATCGGGACCGGCAACACCGGGGAGCTGTTTTTT. This encodes CASRSIGTGNTGELFF.

A single count supports this clone. J is TRBJ2-3 and V is TRBV5-1; D possibly corresponds to TRBD2 (6 bases). The CDR3 is made up of 16 amino acids. Germline CDR1 reads SGHRS; CDR2 reads YFSETQ. V was trimmed by 2 bases and J by 2 bases, leaving 15 bases between them. Here the CDR3 reads CASSLPEGSPTDTQYF. CDR3 DNA sequence: TGCGCCAGCAGCTTACCGGAGGGGAGTCCCACAGATACGCAGTATTTT.

CDR3 protein: CASSQAQREPGYEQFF. The CDR3 DNA is TGCGCCAGCAGCCAAGCTCAGCGGGAGCCAGGATATGAGCAGTTCTTC. The chain uses TRBV4-3 and TRBJ2-1, with 8 bases that match TRBD2. V shed 1 base and J 8 bases; nucleotides not matched to a gene: 10. This CDR3 spans 16 amino acids. Per germline, CDR1 LGHNA and CDR2 YSLEER.

This clone was detected only once. The rearrangement joins TRBV5-8 to TRBJ2-2; D is possibly TRBD1 (6 bases). This CDR3 is built from 17 residues. V was shortened by 6 bases and J by 5 bases, with 23 bases between the two germline ends. Germline CDR1 and CDR2: SGHTS and YDEGEE. The CDR3 sequence is CASIHRVGPGETGELFF. DNA of the CDR3: TGTGCCAGCATCCACCGTGTGGGGCCAGGGGAGACCGGGGAGCTGTTTTTT. The full variable domain, completed using reference TRBV5-8 and TRBJ2-2, is EAGVTQSPTHLIKTRGQQATLRCSPISGHTSVYWYQQALGLGLQFLLWYDEGEERNRGNFPPRFSGRQFPNYSSELNVNALELEDSALYLCASIHRVGPGETGELFFGEGSRLTVL.

The chain's CDR3 is CASNGRTEAFF. The CDR3 bases are TGTGCCAGTAATGGGAGAACTGAAGCTTTCTTT. The chain couples TRBV19 to TRBJ1-1, with unresolved D. CDR1 is LNHDA and CDR2 is SQIVND in the germline V gene (reference sequence). This CDR3 comprises 11 residues. Trimming took 7 bases from V and 5 from J, leaving 8 bases between them.